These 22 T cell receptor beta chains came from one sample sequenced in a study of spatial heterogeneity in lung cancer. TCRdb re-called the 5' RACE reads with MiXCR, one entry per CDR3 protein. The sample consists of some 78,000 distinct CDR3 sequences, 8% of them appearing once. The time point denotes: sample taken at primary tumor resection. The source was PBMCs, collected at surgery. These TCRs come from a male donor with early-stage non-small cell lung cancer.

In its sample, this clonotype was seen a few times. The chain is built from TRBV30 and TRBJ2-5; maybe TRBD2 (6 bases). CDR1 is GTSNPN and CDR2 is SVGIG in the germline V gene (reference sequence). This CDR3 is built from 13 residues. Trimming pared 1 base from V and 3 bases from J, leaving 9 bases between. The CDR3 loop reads CAWSEAGKETQYF. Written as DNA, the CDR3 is TGTGCCTGGAGTGAGGCGGGGAAAGAGACCCAGTACTTC.

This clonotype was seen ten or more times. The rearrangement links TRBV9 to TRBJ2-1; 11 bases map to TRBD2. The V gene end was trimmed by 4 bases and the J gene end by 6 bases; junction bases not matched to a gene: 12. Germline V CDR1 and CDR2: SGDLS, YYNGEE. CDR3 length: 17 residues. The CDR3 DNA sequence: TGTGCCAGCAGCCAGCGTAGGAGTCTAGCGGGAGGCAATGAGCAGTTCTTC. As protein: CASSQRRSLAGGNEQFF.

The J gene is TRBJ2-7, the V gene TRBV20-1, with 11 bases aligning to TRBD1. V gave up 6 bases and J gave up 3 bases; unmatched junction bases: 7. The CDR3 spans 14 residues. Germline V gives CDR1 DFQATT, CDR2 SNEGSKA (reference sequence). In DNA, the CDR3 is TGCAGTGCCACCGGGACAGGGGGTTTCTACGAGCAGTACTTC. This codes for CSATGTGGFYEQYF.

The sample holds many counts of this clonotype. This CDR3 reads CSASGTGVNEQFF. The CDR3 bases are TGCAGTGCTAGCGGGACAGGGGTCAATGAGCAGTTCTTC. The V gene is TRBV20-1, the J gene TRBJ2-1; 10 bases line up with TRBD1. The CDR3 is 13 amino acids. The germline CDR1 and CDR2 sequences are DFQATT and SNEGSKA (reference sequence). Trimming took 3 bases from V and 6 from J; bases not matched to a gene: 2.

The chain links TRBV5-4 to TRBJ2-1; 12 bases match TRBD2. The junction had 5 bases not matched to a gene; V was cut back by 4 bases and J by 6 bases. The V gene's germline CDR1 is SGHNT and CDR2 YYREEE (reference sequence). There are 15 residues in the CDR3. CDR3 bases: TGTGCCAGCAGCCCTAGCGGGAGGGCTGGCAATGAGCAGTTCTTC. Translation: CASSPSGRAGNEQFF.

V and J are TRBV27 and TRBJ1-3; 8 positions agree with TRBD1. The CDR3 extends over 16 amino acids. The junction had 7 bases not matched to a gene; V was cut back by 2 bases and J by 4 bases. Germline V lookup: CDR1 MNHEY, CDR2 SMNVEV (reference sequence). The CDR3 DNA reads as TGTGCCAGCAGTTTAATCGGACAGGGATTCGGAAACACCATATATTTT. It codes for CASSLIGQGFGNTIYF.

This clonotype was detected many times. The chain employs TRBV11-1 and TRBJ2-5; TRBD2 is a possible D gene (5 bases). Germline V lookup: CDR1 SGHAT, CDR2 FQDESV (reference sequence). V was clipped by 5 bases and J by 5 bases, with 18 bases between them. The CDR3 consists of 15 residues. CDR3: CASSPGRGAAETQYF. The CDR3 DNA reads TGTGCCAGCAGCCCGGGTCGGGGTGCAGCGGAGACCCAGTACTTC.

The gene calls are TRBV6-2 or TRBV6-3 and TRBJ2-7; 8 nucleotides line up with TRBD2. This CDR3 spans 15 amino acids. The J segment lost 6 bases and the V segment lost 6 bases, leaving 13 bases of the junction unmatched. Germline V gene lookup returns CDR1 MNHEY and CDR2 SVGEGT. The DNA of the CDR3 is TGTGCCAGCAGAAGACCCGGGACTAGTCCTTTCGAGCAGTACTTC. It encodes CASRRPGTSPFEQYF.

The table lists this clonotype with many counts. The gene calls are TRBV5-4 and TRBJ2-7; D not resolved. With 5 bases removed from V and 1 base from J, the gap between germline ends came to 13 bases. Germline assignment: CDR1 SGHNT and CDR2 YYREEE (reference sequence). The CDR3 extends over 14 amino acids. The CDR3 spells CASSWALTSYEQYF. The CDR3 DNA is TGTGCCAGCAGTTGGGCCCTGACGTCCTACGAGCAGTACTTC.

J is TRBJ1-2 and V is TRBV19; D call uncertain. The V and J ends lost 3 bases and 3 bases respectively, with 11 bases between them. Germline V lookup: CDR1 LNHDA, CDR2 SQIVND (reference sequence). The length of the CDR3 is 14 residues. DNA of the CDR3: TGTGCCAGTAGTATGGGTGTGGGCGACTATGGCTACACCTTC. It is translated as CASSMGVGDYGYTF.

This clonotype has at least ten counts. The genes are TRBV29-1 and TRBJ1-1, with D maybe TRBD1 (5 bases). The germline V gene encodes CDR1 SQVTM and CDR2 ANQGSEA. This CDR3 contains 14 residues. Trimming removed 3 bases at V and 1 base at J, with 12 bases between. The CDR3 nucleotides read TGCAGCGTTGAGGGGTGGGACCCGAACACTGAAGCTTTCTTT. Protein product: CSVEGWDPNTEAFF.

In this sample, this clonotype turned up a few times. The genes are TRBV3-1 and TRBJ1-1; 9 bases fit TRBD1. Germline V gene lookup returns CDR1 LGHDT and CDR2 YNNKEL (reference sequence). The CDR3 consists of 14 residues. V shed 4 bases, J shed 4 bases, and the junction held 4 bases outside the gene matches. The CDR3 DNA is TGTGCCAGCAGCCGAAACAGGGGGCGCACTGAAGCTTTCTTT. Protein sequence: CASSRNRGRTEAFF.

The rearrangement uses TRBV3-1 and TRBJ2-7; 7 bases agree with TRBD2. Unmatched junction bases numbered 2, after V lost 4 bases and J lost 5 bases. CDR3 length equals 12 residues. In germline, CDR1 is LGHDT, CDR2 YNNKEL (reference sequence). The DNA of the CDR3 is TGTGCCAGCAGCCTTCTAGCGGACGAGCAGTACTTC. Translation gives CASSLLADEQYF.

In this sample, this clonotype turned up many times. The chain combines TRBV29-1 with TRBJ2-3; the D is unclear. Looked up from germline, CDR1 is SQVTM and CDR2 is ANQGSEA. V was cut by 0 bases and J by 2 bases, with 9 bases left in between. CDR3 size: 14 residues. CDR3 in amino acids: CSVEDRSNTDTQYF. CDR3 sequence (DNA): TGCAGCGTTGAAGACAGAAGTAACACAGATACGCAGTATTTT.

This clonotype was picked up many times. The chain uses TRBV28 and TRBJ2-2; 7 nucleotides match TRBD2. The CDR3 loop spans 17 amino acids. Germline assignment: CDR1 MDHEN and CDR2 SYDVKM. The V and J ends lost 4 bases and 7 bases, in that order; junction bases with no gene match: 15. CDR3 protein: CASSSRIGLGYNGELFF. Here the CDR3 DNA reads TGTGCCAGCAGTTCCAGAATTGGACTAGGCTATAACGGGGAGCTGTTTTTT.

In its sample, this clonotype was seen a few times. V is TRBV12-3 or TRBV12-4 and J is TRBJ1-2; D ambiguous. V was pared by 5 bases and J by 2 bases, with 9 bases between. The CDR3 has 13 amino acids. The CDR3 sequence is CASSRANNYGYTF. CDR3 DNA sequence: TGTGCCAGCAGTCGGGCCAACAACTATGGCTACACCTTC.

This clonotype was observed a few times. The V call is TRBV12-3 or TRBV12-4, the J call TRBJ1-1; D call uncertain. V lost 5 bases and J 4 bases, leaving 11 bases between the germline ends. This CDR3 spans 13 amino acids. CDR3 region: CASSPGWGTEAFF. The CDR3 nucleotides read TGTGCCAGCAGTCCGGGATGGGGCACTGAAGCTTTCTTT.

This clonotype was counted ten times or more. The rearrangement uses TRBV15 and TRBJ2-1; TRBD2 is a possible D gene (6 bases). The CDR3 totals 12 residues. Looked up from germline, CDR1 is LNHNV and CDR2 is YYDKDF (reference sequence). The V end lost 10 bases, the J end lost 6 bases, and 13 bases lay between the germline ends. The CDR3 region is CAISGDFNEQFF. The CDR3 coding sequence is TGTGCCATCTCGGGGGATTTCAATGAGCAGTTCTTC. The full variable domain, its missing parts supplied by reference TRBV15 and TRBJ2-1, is DAMVIQNPRYQVTQFGKPVTLSCSQTLNHNVMYWYQQKSSQAPKLLFHYYDKDFNNEADTPDNFQSRRPNTSFCFLDIRSPGLGDTAMYLCAISGDFNEQFFGPGTRLTVL.

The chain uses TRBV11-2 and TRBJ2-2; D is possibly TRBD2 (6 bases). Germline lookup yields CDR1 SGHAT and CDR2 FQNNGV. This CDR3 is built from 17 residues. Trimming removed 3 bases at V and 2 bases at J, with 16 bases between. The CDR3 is CASSLGDSARNTGELFF. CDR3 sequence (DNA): TGTGCCAGCAGCTTGGGGGACTCGGCTCGCAACACCGGGGAGCTGTTTTTT.

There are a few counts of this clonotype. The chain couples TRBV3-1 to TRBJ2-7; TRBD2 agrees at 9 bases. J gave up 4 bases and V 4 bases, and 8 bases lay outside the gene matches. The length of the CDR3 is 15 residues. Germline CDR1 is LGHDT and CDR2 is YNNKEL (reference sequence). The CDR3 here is CASSLPGTSSYEQYF. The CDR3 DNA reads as TGTGCCAGCAGCCTCCCCGGGACTAGCTCTTACGAGCAGTACTTC.

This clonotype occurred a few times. CDR3 DNA: TGCGCCAGCAAACGGACAGGTGCCACCGGGGAGCTGTTTTTT. This codes for CASKRTGATGELFF. The chain uses TRBV5-1 and TRBJ2-2; 7 bases align to TRBD1. J was trimmed by 4 bases and V by 6 bases; bases with no gene match: 6. The CDR3 length is 14 residues. The germline V gene encodes CDR1 SGHRS and CDR2 YFSETQ.

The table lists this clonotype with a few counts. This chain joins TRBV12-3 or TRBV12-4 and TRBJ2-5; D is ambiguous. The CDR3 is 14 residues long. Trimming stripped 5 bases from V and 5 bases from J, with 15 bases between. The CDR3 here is CASSTLTELETQYF. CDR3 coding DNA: TGTGCCAGCAGTACCCTCACGGAGTTGGAGACCCAGTACTTC.